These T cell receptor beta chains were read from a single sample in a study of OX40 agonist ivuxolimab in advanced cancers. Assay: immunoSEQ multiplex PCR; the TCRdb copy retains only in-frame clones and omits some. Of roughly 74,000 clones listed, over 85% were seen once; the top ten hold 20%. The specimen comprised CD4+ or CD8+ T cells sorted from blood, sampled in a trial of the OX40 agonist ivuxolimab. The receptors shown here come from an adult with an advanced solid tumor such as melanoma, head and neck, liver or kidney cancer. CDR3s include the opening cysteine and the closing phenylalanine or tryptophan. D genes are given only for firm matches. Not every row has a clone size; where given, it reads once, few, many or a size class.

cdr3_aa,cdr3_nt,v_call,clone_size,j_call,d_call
CASSPPGLATYNEQFF,TGTGCCAGCAGCCCGCCGGGACTAGCGACCTACAATGAGCAGTTCTTC,TRBV14,-,TRBJ2-1,TRBD2
CASSITPGQGTEAFF,TGTGCCAGTAGTATTACTCCGGGACAGGGGACTGAAGCTTTCTTT,TRBV19,once,TRBJ1-1,TRBD1
CASSLVGVVSEQYF,TGTGCCAGCAGCTTAGTAGGGGTGGTAAGCGAGCAGTACTTC,TRBV11-2,-,TRBJ2-7,-
CASSLVSGGFTDTQYF,TGTGCCAGCAGCTTAGTTAGCGGGGGGTTCACAGATACGCAGTATTTT,TRBV7-2,once,TRBJ2-3,TRBD2
CASSLASGSVNEQYF,TGTGCCAGCAGCTTAGCTAGCGGGAGTGTGAACGAGCAGTACTTC,TRBV7-3,-,TRBJ2-7,TRBD2
CASSSPGGEQYF,TGTGCCAGCAGCTCTCCAGGGGGCGAGCAGTACTTC,TRBV5-4,-,TRBJ2-7,TRBD1
CASSPRQGLEYEQYF,TGTGCCAGCAGCCCTCGACAGGGGCTAGAGTACGAGCAGTACTTC,TRBV4-2,-,TRBJ2-7,TRBD1
CASSLRDGNSPLHF,TGTGCCAGCAGCTTAAGGGACGGTAATTCACCCCTCCACTTT,TRBV7-8,-,TRBJ1-6,-
CASSFGAGGTYEQYF,TGTGCCAGCAGTTTTGGGGCAGGGGGTACCTACGAGCAGTACTTC,TRBV28,once,TRBJ2-7,TRBD1
CASKRGGGAGEQFF,TGTGCCAGCAAGCGAGGCGGGGGGGCCGGTGAGCAGTTCTTC,TRBV2,-,TRBJ2-1,TRBD2
CASSSLQGDEKLFF,TGTGCCAGCAGCTCCCTACAGGGTGACGAAAAACTGTTTTTT,TRBV7-9,-,TRBJ1-4,-
CASSVSGAPTGELFF,TGTGCCAGCAGCGTCTCGGGGGCTCCCACCGGGGAGCTGTTTTTT,TRBV9,-,TRBJ2-2,-
CASSHYEQYF,TGTGCCAGCAGCCACTACGAGCAGTACTTC,TRBV5-8,-,TRBJ2-7,-
CASSFEGTYEQYF,TGCGCCAGCAGCTTCGAGGGGACCTACGAGCAGTACTTC,TRBV5-1,-,TRBJ2-7,-
CASQGPPGRADSNQPQHF,TGTGCCAGCCAGGGGCCCCCAGGGAGGGCTGATAGCAATCAGCCCCAGCATTTT,TRBV28,-,TRBJ1-5,-
CASTPTGAEQFF,TGTGCCTCGACACCGACAGGGGCCGAGCAGTTCTTC,TRBV28,-,TRBJ2-1,TRBD1
CASTPNVGRAQYF,TGTGCCAGCACCCCCAACGTGGGAAGGGCGCAGTACTTC,TRBV28,-,TRBJ2-7,-
CATSAPGGAEAFF,TGTGCCACCAGCGCCCCTGGGGGGGCTGAAGCTTTCTTT,TRBV15,-,TRBJ1-1,-
CASSSRGGAQSSPLHF,TGTGCCAGCAGCTCCCGGGGGGGCGCGCAGTCTTCACCCCTCCACTTT,TRBV7-2,-,TRBJ1-6,-
CASSQGTSGGGYNEQFF,TGCGCCAGCAGCCAAGGGACTAGCGGGGGGGGATACAATGAGCAGTTCTTC,TRBV4-1,-,TRBJ2-1,TRBD2
CSVEDKRSGFSYEQYF,TGCAGCGTTGAAGATAAGAGGAGCGGGTTCTCCTACGAGCAGTACTTC,TRBV29-1,-,TRBJ2-7,-
CASSVGRSYNSPLHF,TGTGCCAGCAGCGTAGGGCGGTCCTATAATTCACCCCTCCACTTT,TRBV9,-,TRBJ1-6,-
CASSSLLGPHYGYTF,TGTGCCAGCAGCTCTCTCCTTGGGCCGCATTATGGCTACACCTTC,TRBV7-9,-,TRBJ1-2,-
CASSVRSLEEQYF,TGTGCCAGCAGCGTACGGTCCCTAGAAGAGCAGTACTTC,TRBV9,-,TRBJ2-7,-
CASSVQAQGYEQYF,TGTGCCAGCAGTGTGCAAGCGCAGGGCTACGAGCAGTACTTC,TRBV6-1,-,TRBJ2-7,-
CASRIHRTLSLNTEAFF,TGTGCCAGCAGAATTCACCGGACCTTGAGCTTGAACACTGAAGCTTTCTTT,TRBV7-9,-,TRBJ1-1,-
CASSQNRIGTEAFF,TGTGCCAGCAGTCAAAACAGGATTGGCACTGAAGCTTTCTTT,TRBV27,-,TRBJ1-1,-
CASSLLSTPRDEQYF,TGTGCCAGCAGCTTACTATCGACACCCAGGGACGAGCAGTACTTC,TRBV7-8,-,TRBJ2-7,-
CASSLDWSYNEQFF,TGTGCCAGCAGCTTAGATTGGTCCTACAATGAGCAGTTCTTC,TRBV7-9,-,TRBJ2-1,-
CSVRDRENYGYTF,TGCAGCGTTCGGGACAGGGAGAACTATGGCTACACCTTC,TRBV29-1,-,TRBJ1-2,TRBD1
CASSLGVLPGDTEAFF,TGTGCCAGCAGCTTGGGGGTCCTGCCAGGGGACACTGAAGCTTTCTTT,TRBV5-4,-,TRBJ1-1,-
CASSPGGQPNSPLHF,TGCGCCAGCAGCCCGGGGGGACAACCTAATTCACCCCTCCACTTT,TRBV4-3,-,TRBJ1-6,-
CASSPRGGLAGVPGYYEQYF,TGCGCCAGCAGCCCCCGGGGCGGGCTAGCGGGAGTCCCAGGTTACTACGAGCAGTACTTC,TRBV4-1,-,TRBJ2-7,TRBD2
CASSTPLAGQETQYF,TGCGCCAGCAGCACGCCCCTAGCAGGGCAAGAGACCCAGTACTTC,TRBV5-1,-,TRBJ2-5,-
CASSYSLAGSYNEQFF,TGTGCCAGCAGTTACTCGTTGGCAGGTTCCTACAATGAGCAGTTCTTC,TRBV6-5,-,TRBJ2-1,-
CASSDREGKAFF,TGTGCCAGCAGTGACAGGGAAGGTAAAGCTTTCTTT,TRBV6-4,-,TRBJ1-1,-
CASSSDGVDEQFF,TGTGCCAGCAGCTCGGACGGCGTCGATGAGCAGTTCTTC,TRBV7-9,-,TRBJ2-1,-
CASSGQGNTEAFF,TGCGCCAGCAGTGGACAGGGGAACACTGAAGCTTTCTTT,TRBV4-3,-,TRBJ1-1,TRBD1
CASSVLAGGRSSYEQYF,TGTGCCAGCAGTGTATTAGCGGGGGGGCGAAGCTCCTACGAGCAGTACTTC,TRBV6-1,-,TRBJ2-7,TRBD2
CASSPTSGTGGELFF,TGTGCCAGCAGCCCTACAAGCGGGACAGGCGGGGAGCTGTTTTTT,TRBV7-6,-,TRBJ2-2,-
CASSQDYFRQGAGELFF,TGTGCCAGCAGCCAAGATTATTTCAGGCAGGGGGCCGGGGAGCTGTTTTTT,TRBV14,-,TRBJ2-2,TRBD1
CATSRASFFYSNQPQHF,TGTGCCACCAGCAGGGCCTCGTTTTTTTATAGCAATCAGCCCCAGCATTTT,TRBV15,-,TRBJ1-5,-
CAGEYRREQYF,TGCGCCGGGGAGTACCGGAGGGAGCAGTACTTC,TRBV10-1,few,TRBJ2-7,-
CASSLGLGGTYEQYF,TGTGCCAGCAGCTTAGGGTTGGGCGGAACCTACGAGCAGTACTTC,TRBV7-2,-,TRBJ2-7,-
CASSLGQATSYEQYF,TGTGCCAGCAGCTTAGGGCAGGCGACCTCCTACGAGCAGTACTTC,TRBV7-6,-,TRBJ2-7,-
CAWPGGGKETQYF,TGTGCCTGGCCCGGGGGGGGGAAAGAGACCCAGTACTTC,TRBV30,-,TRBJ2-5,TRBD2
CASSFQGTDTQYF,TGTGCCAGCAGTTTTCAGGGCACAGATACGCAGTATTTT,TRBV27,-,TRBJ2-3,-
CASSLEGGEETQYF,TGTGCCAGCAGCCTGGAGGGGGGCGAAGAGACCCAGTACTTC,TRBV4-2,-,TRBJ2-5,-
CASSLGAAGVGYEQYF,TGTGCCAGCAGTTTAGGAGCGGCGGGAGTTGGGTACGAGCAGTACTTC,TRBV27,-,TRBJ2-7,TRBD2
CASSHTAPGGRVYEQFF,TGCGCCAGCAGCCATACAGCCCCGGGCGGGAGGGTGTATGAGCAGTTCTTC,TRBV4-1,-,TRBJ2-1,TRBD2
CASSLVGAPPDEQFF,TGTGCCAGCAGCTTAGTTGGGGCTCCCCCCGATGAGCAGTTCTTC,TRBV11-2,-,TRBJ2-1,-
CASQQSGGAYNEQFF,TGTGCCAGCCAACAAAGCGGGGGGGCTTACAATGAGCAGTTCTTC,TRBV11-2,-,TRBJ2-1,TRBD2
CASSSPYREQEAFF,TGTGCCAGCAGTTCGCCTTACAGGGAGCAGGAAGCTTTCTTT,TRBV6-5,-,TRBJ1-1,-
CASRGDGQGPFTYGYTF,TGTGCCAGTAGGGGGGATGGACAGGGACCCTTTACCTATGGCTACACCTTC,TRBV19,-,TRBJ1-2,TRBD1
CASSLAPTGGPHYGYTF,TGTGCCAGTAGCCTAGCCCCGACAGGAGGGCCTCACTATGGCTACACCTTC,TRBV19,once,TRBJ1-2,-